This entry lists 17 T cell receptor beta chains sequenced from one sample in a study of T cells after yellow fever vaccination. TCRdb independently ran MiXCR on the 5' RACE reads; one entry per CDR3 protein. This table holds a few hundred thousand distinct CDR3 sequences, 5.2% found once. The starting material was CD4+ T cells sorted from PBMCs, obtained on the day of the yellow fever booster vaccination. Receptors were obtained from a man aged 18 to 29 who received the YFV17D yellow fever vaccine.

This clonotype occurred a few times. The gene calls are TRBV5-1 and TRBJ2-2; possible D gene TRBD2, 5 bases. Trimming stripped 3 bases from V and 6 bases from J, with 21 bases between. CDR3 length: 17 amino acids. In germline, CDR1 is SGHRS, CDR2 YFSETQ. The CDR3 loop reads CASSWIGYPGSAGELFF. In nucleotides, the CDR3 is TGCGCCAGCAGCTGGATAGGGTATCCGGGGTCGGCCGGGGAGCTGTTTTTT.

The chain joins TRBV4-3 to TRBJ1-1; 9 bases match TRBD1. The V and J ends lost 3 bases and 0 bases, in that order; junction bases with no gene match: 5. Germline values: CDR1 LGHNA, CDR2 YSLEER. This CDR3 contains 16 residues. CDR3 coding DNA: TGCGCCAGCAGCCAGGGGACAGGGAGGATGAACACTGAAGCTTTCTTT. Translated, it gives CASSQGTGRMNTEAFF.

The V and J genes are TRBV20-1 and TRBJ1-2, with D possibly matching TRBD1 (6 bases). The CDR3 covers 13 residues. V shed 0 bases and J shed 8 bases, with 13 bases lying between them. Per germline, CDR1 DFQATT and CDR2 SNEGSKA (reference sequence). CDR3: CSARDGGVPGYTF. For the CDR3, the DNA is TGCAGTGCTAGAGATGGGGGCGTTCCAGGCTACACCTTC.

In its sample, this clonotype was seen many times. The chain couples TRBV27 to TRBJ2-3, with 8 bases identical to TRBD1. This CDR3 region has 14 residues. CDR1 is MNHEY and CDR2 is SMNVEV in the germline V gene (reference sequence). After removal of 8 bases from V and 5 bases from J, the junction contained 9 bases not matched to a gene. The CDR3 sequence is CASRRGPWQDTQYF. In nucleotides, the CDR3 is TGTGCCAGCCGCAGGGGGCCTTGGCAAGATACGCAGTATTTT.

As to this clonotype: Compared with germline, one end of the junction differs, possibly owing to a read error. The chain employs TRBV2 and TRBJ2-1; TRBD2 might be the D (6 bases). The CDR3 length is 12 residues. The germline gives CDR1 SNHLY, CDR2 FYNNEI. The CDR3 sequence is CASNDFPSERIF. The CDR3 bases are TGTGCCAGCAATGATTTCCCTAGCGAGCGGATCTTC.

This clonotype was counted only a few times. The rearrangement links TRBV20-1 to TRBJ1-2; no definite D call. Germline-derived CDR1 and CDR2 are DFQATT and SNEGSKA (reference sequence). The V end lost 6 bases, the J end lost 3 bases, and 11 bases lay between the germline ends. This CDR3 has 12 amino acids. CDR3 loop: CSAPEWDYGYTF. The CDR3 DNA is TGCAGTGCGCCCGAGTGGGACTATGGCTACACCTTC.

In its sample, this clonotype was seen a few times. The V and J genes are TRBV6-2 or TRBV6-3 and TRBJ1-6; TRBD1 is a possible D gene (5 bases). Germline CDR1 is MNHEY and CDR2 is SVGEGT. V was pared by 8 bases and J by 5 bases, with 10 bases between. The CDR3 is 13 residues long. Written as DNA, the CDR3 is TGTGCCAGCGTCCGGGGCAATAATTCACCCCTCCACTTT. Protein sequence: CASVRGNNSPLHF.

Many counts were recorded for this clonotype. The CDR3 here is CASSSGAAVNIQYF. For the CDR3, the DNA is TGTGCCAGCAGTTCAGGGGCCGCGGTGAACATTCAGTACTTC. The chain has TRBV12-3 or TRBV12-4 and TRBJ2-4; the D gene is possibly TRBD1 (6 bases). This CDR3 contains 14 residues. Trimming pared 4 bases from V and 7 bases from J, leaving 14 bases between.

This clonotype was observed a handful of times. The gene calls are TRBV5-4 and TRBJ1-1; TRBD1 matches 7 bases. Germline lookup yields CDR1 SGHNT and CDR2 YYREEE (reference sequence). CDR3 length: 13 residues. V trimming: 4 bases; J trimming: 8 bases; junction bases outside the gene matches: 8. The CDR3 region is CASSVDRDGEAFF. CDR3 DNA: TGTGCCAGCAGCGTTGACAGGGACGGGGAAGCTTTCTTT.

The rearrangement joins TRBV7-8 to TRBJ1-3; D remains unclear. Trimming shortened V by 5 bases and J by 5 bases, and 7 bases separated the two germline ends. Germline V gene lookup returns CDR1 SGHVS and CDR2 FQNEAQ. This CDR3 spans 12 amino acids. CDR3: CASSLSRNTIYF. In DNA form, the CDR3 reads TGTGCCAGCAGCCTCTCAAGAAACACCATATATTTT.

The chain has TRBV10-3 and TRBJ2-5; tentative D call: TRBD1 (5 bases). V was shortened by 2 bases and J by 5 bases, with 9 bases between the two germline ends. The CDR3 totals 13 residues. Germline lookup yields CDR1 ENHRY and CDR2 SYGVKD. The CDR3 nucleotides are TGTGCCATCAGTGAGGACAGTGTTGAGACCCAGTACTTC. Amino acid sequence: CAISEDSVETQYF.

This clonotype was recorded many times. This sequence joins TRBV2 and TRBJ2-3, with 8 bases matching TRBD2. The ends lost 6 bases at V and 4 bases at J; junction bases unmatched: 9. CDR1 is SNHLY, CDR2 FYNNEI, per germline. The CDR3 runs to 15 residues. The CDR3 nucleotides read TGTGCCAGCAGCTATTCCGGGACTAGGGCAGATACGCAGTATTTT. Amino acids: CASSYSGTRADTQYF.

V and J are TRBV9 and TRBJ2-1; 7 bases agree with TRBD1. The junction had 10 bases not matched to a gene; V was cut back by 4 bases and J by 9 bases. CDR3 length equals 14 residues. CDR1 SGDLS and CDR2 YYNGEE come from the germline V gene. The CDR3: CASSMRQGVGEQFF. CDR3 coding DNA: TGTGCCAGCAGCATGAGACAGGGCGTAGGTGAGCAGTTCTTC.

This clonotype appeared a few times. The V call is TRBV30, the J call TRBJ1-1; D perhaps matches TRBD1 (5 bases). V shed 3 bases and J shed 5 bases, with 13 bases lying between them. The CDR3 spans 13 residues. Germline V CDR1 and CDR2: GTSNPN, SVGIG (reference sequence). Written as DNA, the CDR3 is TGTGCCTGGAGAAGGCAGGGAAGTACTGAAGCTTTCTTT. It translates to CAWRRQGSTEAFF.

The chain uses TRBV5-1 and TRBJ1-4; D is undetermined. V shed 1 base and J shed 7 bases, with 17 bases lying between them. Germline-derived CDR1 and CDR2 are SGHRS and YFSETQ. There are 16 residues in the CDR3. CDR3 residues: CASSLSTQAVGEKLFF. DNA for the CDR3: TGCGCCAGCAGCTTGTCGACCCAGGCTGTGGGTGAAAAACTGTTTTTT.

This clonotype was found many times. J is TRBJ2-3 and V is TRBV5-1; D is possibly TRBD2 (6 bases). CDR3 length: 16 amino acids. CDR1 and CDR2 (germline): SGHRS, YFSETQ. V dropped 0 bases and J dropped 3 bases, with 14 bases sitting between them. DNA for the CDR3: TGCGCCAGCAGCTTGGGGACGGGGAGGTTGACAGATACGCAGTATTTT. Its protein product is CASSLGTGRLTDTQYF. Full variable domain (outside the CDR3, taken from reference TRBV5-1 and TRBJ2-3): KAGVTQTPRYLIKTRGQQVTLSCSPISGHRSVSWYQQTPGQGLQFLFEYFSETQRNKGNFPGRFSGRQFSNSRSEMNVSTLELGDSALYLCASSLGTGRLTDTQYFGPGTRLTVL.

This clonotype was counted only a few times. The chain recombines TRBV5-6 with TRBJ1-1, with TRBD1 as a possible D gene (5 bases). V lost 0 bases, J lost 4 bases, and 13 bases lay in between. Per germline, CDR1 SGHDT and CDR2 YYEEEE. The CDR3 runs 15 residues. For the CDR3, the DNA is TGTGCCAGCAGCTTGGGTGAGGGGTTGGGCACTGAAGCTTTCTTT. This encodes CASSLGEGLGTEAFF.